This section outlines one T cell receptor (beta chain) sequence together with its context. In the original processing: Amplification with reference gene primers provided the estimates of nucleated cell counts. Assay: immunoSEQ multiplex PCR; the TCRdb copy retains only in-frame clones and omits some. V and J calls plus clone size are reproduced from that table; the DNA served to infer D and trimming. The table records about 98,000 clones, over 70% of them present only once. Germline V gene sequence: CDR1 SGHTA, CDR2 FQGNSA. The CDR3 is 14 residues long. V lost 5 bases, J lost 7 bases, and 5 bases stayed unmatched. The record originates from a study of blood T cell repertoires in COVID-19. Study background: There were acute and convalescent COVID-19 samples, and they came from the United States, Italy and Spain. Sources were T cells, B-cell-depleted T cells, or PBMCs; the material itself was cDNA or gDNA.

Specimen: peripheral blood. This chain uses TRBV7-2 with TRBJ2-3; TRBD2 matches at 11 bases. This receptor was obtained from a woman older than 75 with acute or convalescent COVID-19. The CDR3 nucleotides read TGTGCCAGCAGCCCCGGGACTAGCGGTTATACGCAGTATTTT. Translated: CASSPGTSGYTQYF.